This TCR beta chain was captured in a study of blood T cell repertoires in COVID-19. As for the study in general: Acute and convalescent COVID-19 samples came from the United States, Italy and Spain. PBMCs, B-cell-depleted T cells, or T cells provided the cDNA or gDNA that made up the material.

Original handling: Amplification of reference gene primers provided the estimated nucleated cell counts. Repertoires were generated with immunoSEQ multiplex PCR, while TCRdb's copy carries only in-frame clones and drops some. V, J and clone size derive from that table, while D and trimming were established from the DNA sequence. This sample has around 240,000 clones, with more than 65% found just once. In germline, CDR1 is SGHKS, CDR2 YYEKEE (reference sequence). The CDR3 is made up of 12 amino acids. Deletions cut 4 bases from V and 7 bases from J, with 6 bases between. This receptor was identified in a woman aged 40 to 49 who had recovered from COVID-19. The sequenced sample was peripheral blood. The chain couples TRBV5-5 to TRBJ1-6; D remains ambiguous. The CDR3 loop is CASSAENSPLHF. CDR3 in DNA: TGTGCCAGCAGCGCGGAAAATTCACCCCTCCACTTT.